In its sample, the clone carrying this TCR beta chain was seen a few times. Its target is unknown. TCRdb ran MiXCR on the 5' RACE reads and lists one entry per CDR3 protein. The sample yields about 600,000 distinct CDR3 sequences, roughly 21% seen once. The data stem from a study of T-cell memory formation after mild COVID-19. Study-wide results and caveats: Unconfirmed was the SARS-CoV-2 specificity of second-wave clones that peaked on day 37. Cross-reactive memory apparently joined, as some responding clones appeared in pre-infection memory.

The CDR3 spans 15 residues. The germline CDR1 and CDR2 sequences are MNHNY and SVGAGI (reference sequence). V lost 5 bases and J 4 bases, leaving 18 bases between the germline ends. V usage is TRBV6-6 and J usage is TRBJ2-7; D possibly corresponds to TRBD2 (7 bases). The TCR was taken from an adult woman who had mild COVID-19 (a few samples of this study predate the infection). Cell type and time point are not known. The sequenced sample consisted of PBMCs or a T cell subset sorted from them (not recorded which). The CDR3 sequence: CASSLIAGAEYEQYF. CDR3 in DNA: TGTGCCAGCAGTCTCATCGCGGGGGCAGAATACGAGCAGTACTTC.